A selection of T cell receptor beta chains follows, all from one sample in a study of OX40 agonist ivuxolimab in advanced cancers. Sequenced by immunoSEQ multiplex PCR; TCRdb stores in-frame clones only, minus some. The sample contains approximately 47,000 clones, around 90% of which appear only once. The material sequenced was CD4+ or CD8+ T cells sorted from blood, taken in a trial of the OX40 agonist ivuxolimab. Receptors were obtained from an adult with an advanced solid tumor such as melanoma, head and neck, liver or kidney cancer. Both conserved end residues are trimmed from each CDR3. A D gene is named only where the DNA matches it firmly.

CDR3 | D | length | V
ASSQILAGGDNEQF | TRBD2 | 14 | TRBV4-1
ASSPPTGNQETQY | . | 13 | TRBV18
ASSPGTGPYEQY | TRBD1 | 12 | TRBV6-6
ASDEYSYEQY | . | 10 | TRBV7-9
ASSFGL | . | 6 | TRBV5-1
ASSFPGPIQGYT | . | 12 | TRBV7-9
ASSETDSYEQY | . | 11 | TRBV9
ASSFDRGLYGYT | TRBD1 | 12 | TRBV28
ASSLGVSGANVLT | . | 13 | TRBV27
ASSLGTDEAF | TRBD1 | 10 | TRBV13
AWSTGTGFNEQY | TRBD1 | 12 | TRBV30
AWSVGAYNSPLH | . | 12 | TRBV30
ASSLGDGTNEQY | . | 12 | TRBV5-6
ASSTPMGGQY | . | 10 | TRBV11-2
ATSRVPRDSYEETQY | TRBD1 | 15 | TRBV15
APGPRKQPDSPLH | . | 13 | TRBV6-5